This T cell receptor beta chain came from a study of shared clonotypes between healthy human individuals. General observations from the study: With a few donors compared, 4.5% to 6.5% of naive CD4 clonotypes were shared. The genetic and exposure-history diversity represented was limited by few donors.

Data came from immunoSEQ multiplex PCR; TCRdb stores just in-frame clones and leaves some out. This table holds a few hundred thousand clones, 60% to 70% found once. The CDR3 loop spans 16 amino acids. Germline assignment: CDR1 SGHAT and CDR2 FQNNGV. V lost 0 bases and J lost 3; bases outside the gene matches: 5. Of note for this clone: The antigen remains unidentified.

This TCR was recovered from a man aged 25-45 years in good health. The rearrangement links TRBV11-2 to TRBJ2-1; 7 positions agree with TRBD2. Sequenced: memory CD4+ T cells sorted from blood. Subset described: CD45RA-negative fraction. DNA of the CDR3: TGTGCCAGCAGCTTAGAAGCAGCGGGGTTCTACAATGAGCAGTTCTTC. It is translated as CASSLEAAGFYNEQFF.